The 13 T cell receptor beta chains below all came from one sample that was sequenced in a study of OX40 agonist ivuxolimab in advanced cancers. Data came from immunoSEQ multiplex PCR; TCRdb stores just in-frame clones and leaves some out. The sample yields about 50,000 clones, about four fifths seen once. This sample comprised CD4+ or CD8+ T cells sorted from blood, obtained in a trial of the OX40 agonist ivuxolimab. The receptor source for this set is an adult with an advanced solid tumor such as melanoma, head and neck, liver or kidney cancer.

This chain links TRBV5-1 with TRBJ1-2; weak D call: TRBD1 (6 bases). The V end was cut by 0 bases, the J end by 8 bases, with 14 bases between. This CDR3 region has 14 residues. CDR1 is SGHRS and CDR2 is YFSETQ in the germline V gene. DNA for the CDR3: TGCGCCAGCAGCTTGGGATCAGGGGTTCAGGGCTACACCTTC. Its translation is CASSLGSGVQGYTF.

CDR3 DNA sequence: TGTGCCAGCAGCTGGACAGGGTCTGCGCAGCGAGACTACGAGCAGTACTTC. Amino acid sequence: CASSWTGSAQRDYEQYF. The chain employs TRBV5-6 and TRBJ2-7; 8 bases are a match to TRBD1. V was clipped by 3 bases and J by 3 bases; unmatched bases: 14. The CDR3 runs to 17 residues. Germline V gene lookup returns CDR1 SGHDT and CDR2 YYEEEE.

This chain connects TRBV5-5 to TRBJ1-6; the match to TRBD1 covers 9 bases. Germline V gene lookup returns CDR1 SGHKS and CDR2 YYEKEE (reference sequence). After removal of 4 bases from V and 9 bases from J, the junction contained 11 bases not matched to a gene. The CDR3 covers 16 residues. The CDR3 here is CASSSSVGQGLSPLHF. CDR3 in DNA: TGTGCCAGCAGCAGCTCCGTCGGACAGGGGCTTTCACCCCTCCACTTT.

This rearrangement joins TRBV29-1 to TRBJ2-2, with D maybe TRBD2 (6 bases). The germline V gene encodes CDR1 SQVTM and CDR2 ANQGSEA. Trimming took 4 bases from V and 1 from J, leaving 13 bases between them. The CDR3 has 15 amino acids. The CDR3 bases are TGCAGCGTTGTGGGCGGGGCGGTGAACACCGGGGAGCTGTTTTTT. Translating gives CSVVGGAVNTGELFF.

The V and J genes are TRBV10-2 and TRBJ2-5; D might be TRBD1 (6 bases). The J call is in doubt because the DNA end fits TRBJ2-7 better. CDR1 is WSHSY and CDR2 is SAAADI in the germline V gene. The CDR3 extends over 14 amino acids. Here the CDR3 reads CASSVDRLSYEQYF. CDR3 nucleotide sequence: TGCGCCAGCAGTGTGGACAGACTGTCCTACGAGCAGTACTTC.

The sample holds a few counts of this clone. The V and J genes are TRBV11-2 and TRBJ1-5; tentative D call: TRBD1 (6 bases). The CDR3 length is 14 residues. Germline lookup yields CDR1 SGHAT and CDR2 FQNNGV. V was shortened by 3 bases and J by 6 bases, with 12 bases between the two germline ends. CDR3 sequence (DNA): TGTGCCAGCAGCTTTACAGGGCAGGGTCAGCCCCAGCATTTT. Residues: CASSFTGQGQPQHF.

The gene calls are TRBV27 and TRBJ2-1; 7 nucleotides match TRBD1. This CDR3 is 15 amino acids long. Germline values: CDR1 MNHEY, CDR2 SMNVEV (reference sequence). Losses at the gene ends were 6 bases for V and 5 bases for J; bases not matched to a gene: 10. The CDR3 DNA follows: TGTGCCAGCAGAACCCCGGGACAGAGAGACAATGAGCAGTTCTTC. Translation: CASRTPGQRDNEQFF.

The gene calls are TRBV23-1 and TRBJ2-5; D call uncertain. TRBV23-1 is sorted into the ORF group, with uncertain function. The CDR3 totals 17 residues. The V and J ends lost 5 bases and 3 bases respectively, with 22 bases between them. The CDR3 spells CASSSLGLRDVKETQYF. CDR3 sequence (DNA): TGCGCCAGCAGTAGCCTAGGGCTTAGGGATGTGAAAGAGACCCAGTACTTC.

This chain joins TRBV28 and TRBJ2-6; D is perhaps TRBD2 (6 bases). V was pared by 2 bases and J by 11 bases, with 10 bases between. CDR3 size: 13 residues. The V gene's germline CDR1 is MDHEN and CDR2 SYDVKM. CDR3 nucleotide sequence: TGTGCCAGCAGTTTAGGAGGGCTCTACGTCCTGACTTTC. Translating gives CASSLGGLYVLTF.

The chain links TRBV7-9 to TRBJ2-7; possibly TRBD1 for D (5 bases). Deletions cut 3 bases from V and 0 bases from J, with 12 bases between. CDR1 SEHNR and CDR2 FQNEAQ come from the germline V gene (reference sequence). CDR3 length: 15 residues. The CDR3 DNA follows: TGTGCCAGCAGCTTCGCGCAGGGAAGCTCCTACGAGCAGTACTTC. Translated: CASSFAQGSSYEQYF.

V gene TRBV28 combines with J gene TRBJ2-7, with 7 bases fitting TRBD2. J was trimmed by 0 bases and V by 4 bases; bases with no gene match: 12. Germline V CDR1 and CDR2: MDHEN, SYDVKM. The CDR3 sequence is 17 residues long. CDR3 in amino acids: CASSWGGDSPTSYEQYF. CDR3 coding DNA: TGTGCCAGCAGTTGGGGGGGGGATTCTCCTACCTCCTACGAGCAGTACTTC.

In DNA form, the CDR3 reads TGTGCCAGCAGCGCCCGGCAGGGCCTCAGCTCTGGAAACACCATATATTTT. Amino acid sequence: CASSARQGLSSGNTIYF. V and J are TRBV9 and TRBJ1-3, with a weak D call TRBD1 (5 bases). This CDR3 is built from 17 residues. Looked up from germline, CDR1 is SGDLS and CDR2 is YYNGEE. V lost 3 bases to trimming and J lost 0 bases, with 16 bases between them.

The genes are TRBV2 and TRBJ2-1; no clear D. The CDR3 has 14 residues. Germline CDR1 reads SNHLY; CDR2 reads FYNNEI. V gave up 5 bases and J gave up 9 bases, with 17 bases separating them. DNA for the CDR3: TGTGCCAGCAGTTCGGAAATGCCCATCCCTGAGCAGTTCTTC. Protein sequence: CASSSEMPIPEQFF.